This T cell receptor beta chain comes out of a study of T-cell reconstitution after alpha-beta-depleted transplantation in children. General study points: When one year had passed after transplant, most T-cell counts and diversity came from newly produced T cells. Recipient T cells and thymic progenitors that survived gave rise to the high TCRbeta diversity observed at day 60 in some patients.

A word on this clonotype: Its specificity is unknown.

The TCRbeta library was prepared with unique molecular identifiers. TCRdb analysed the PCR reads with MiXCR anew, one entry per CDR3 protein. The data contain roughly 120,000 distinct CDR3 sequences, around a tenth of them singletons. This TCR came from a boy between 2 and 10 years old with acute lymphoblastic leukemia, due to receive a stem cell transplant. The specimen was PBMCs, collected before TCRalphabeta/CD19-depleted stem cell transplant.

CDR3 residues: CAIRDANNEQFF. The CDR3 nucleotides read TGTGCCATCCGGGACGCCAACAATGAGCAGTTCTTC. The V gene is TRBV12-3 or TRBV12-4, the J gene TRBJ2-1, with D perhaps given as TRBD1 or TRBD2 (5 bases each). This CDR3 comprises 12 residues. V was pared by 10 bases and J by 5 bases, with 12 bases between.